This T cell receptor (beta chain) was obtained from a study of T-cell reconstitution after alpha-beta-depleted transplantation in children. CDR1 MNHEY and CDR2 SVGAGI come from the germline V gene. The trim removed 1 base at V and 6 bases at J, leaving 4 bases unmatched. There are 15 residues in the CDR3. Note on this clonotype: Its antigen is as yet unknown.

Study outcomes and limitations: About two months after transplant, alpha-beta T cells reportedly came from several hundred expanded graft clones. One year post-transplant, T-cell counts and diversity were largely derived from T cells produced anew. Surviving recipient T cells and thymic progenitors underlay high day-60 TCRbeta diversity in some patients.

During its preparation, the TCRbeta library received unique molecular identifiers. TCRdb reanalysed the PCR reads using MiXCR and keeps one entry per CDR3 protein. In the table there are some 440,000 distinct CDR3 sequences, roughly 15% of which are singletons. The chain combines TRBV6-5 with TRBJ2-7; the match to TRBD2 covers 12 bases. The sequence was obtained from a boy younger than two who had a stem cell transplant for Wiskott-Aldrich syndrome, so the T cells may come from the graft donor. Specimen: PBMCs, mostly from graft donor cells, collected 360 days after TCRalphabeta/CD19-depleted stem cell transplant. The CDR3 region has the DNA TGTGCCAGCAGTTACTTTCGGACTAGCGGGGTCGAGCAGTACTTC. Protein sequence: CASSYFRTSGVEQYF.